This TCR beta chain emerged from a study of blood T cells in healthy people across ages. The CDR3 sequence is 14 residues long. Germline V lookup: CDR1 MNHEY, CDR2 SVGEGT. It was with a sample-barcoded 5' primer and a J-beta primer mix that a second PCR of about 7 to 12 cycles was run. TCRdb analysed the 5' RACE reads with MiXCR anew, one entry per CDR3 protein. The table lists just under 750,000 distinct CDR3 sequences, 22% of them singletons. This clonotype has ten or more counts. The antigen is not known. Study-wide findings and caveats: There was a strong correlation between TCR beta diversity and naive T cell percentage.

The clonotype comes from a man between 65 and 85 years old in good health. The sample comprised blood. The V call is TRBV6-2 or TRBV6-3, the J call TRBJ2-5; D is undetermined. The end of the DNA is better explained by TRBJ2-1, so the J call may be wrong. The CDR3 DNA sequence: TGTGCCAGCAGTTCCGTCGGCCGCCCCAATGAGCAGTTCTTC. Translation gives CASSSVGRPNEQFF.